This TCR beta chain derives from a study of circulating and synovial CD4+ cells in juvenile arthritis. Notes on this clone: No antigen is known for it.

Sequencing used immunoSEQ multiplex PCR; TCRdb keeps in-frame clones, though not all of them. The sample contains about 32,000 clones, about 96% of which appear only once. Study conclusions and caveats: Circulating pathogenic-like and bulk T cells looked alike by Vbeta family usage. Some such blood samples were as oligoclonal as synovium.

Trimming shortened V by 0 bases and J by 2 bases, and 8 bases separated the two germline ends. CDR1 and CDR2 from the germline V gene are SGHTA and FQGTGA. The CDR3 is made up of 14 amino acids. Samples derive from patients with active juvenile idiopathic arthritis. The receptor was isolated from a human donor with juvenile idiopathic arthritis. The sequenced sample was CD4+ T cells from blood. V usage is TRBV7-3 and J usage is TRBJ2-7; no definite D call. DNA for the CDR3: TGTGCCAGCAGCTTAACGTCCGGAGCCTACGAGCAGTACTTC. Translated, it gives CASSLTSGAYEQYF.